The clone carrying this T cell receptor (beta chain) was seen only a few times. Antigen: not known. The data stem from a study of T-cell memory formation after mild COVID-19. As for the study in general: Clusters were largely donor specific. The study's findings and limits: Cross-reactive memory seemingly joined, as some responding clones were found in pre-infection memory. Clones that contracted from day 15 to 85 had balanced CD4/CD8; later expanders were CD4+ biased. CD4+ contracting clones were found mainly in CM and EM, and CD8+ ones in EMRA.

TCRdb used MiXCR to reprocess the 5' RACE reads, holding one entry per CDR3 protein. Of 360,000 or so distinct CDR3 sequences in the sample, 25% to 30% were seen once. V gave up 6 bases and J gave up 7 bases; unmatched junction bases: 8. Germline V gene lookup returns CDR1 ENHRY and CDR2 SYGVKD. The length of the CDR3 is 13 residues. This receptor was taken from an adult woman who had mild COVID-19 (a few samples of this study predate the infection). Cell type and time point are not known. The chain joins TRBV10-3 to TRBJ2-7, with TRBD1 matching over 8 bases. What was sequenced was PBMCs or a T cell subset sorted from them (not recorded which). CDR3 residues: CAIREGQAPEQYF. CDR3 nucleotide sequence: TGTGCCATCAGGGAGGGACAGGCGCCTGAGCAGTACTTC.